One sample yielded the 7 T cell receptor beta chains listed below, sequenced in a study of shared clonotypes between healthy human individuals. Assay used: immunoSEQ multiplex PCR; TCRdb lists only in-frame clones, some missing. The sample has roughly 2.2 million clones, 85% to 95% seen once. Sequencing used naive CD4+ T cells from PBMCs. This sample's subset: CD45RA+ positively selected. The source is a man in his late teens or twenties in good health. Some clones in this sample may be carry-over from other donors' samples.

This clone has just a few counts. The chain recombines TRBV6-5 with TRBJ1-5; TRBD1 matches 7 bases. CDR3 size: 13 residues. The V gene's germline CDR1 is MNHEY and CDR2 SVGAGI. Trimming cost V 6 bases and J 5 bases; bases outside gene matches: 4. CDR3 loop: CASRQGRDQPQHF. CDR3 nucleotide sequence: TGTGCCAGCAGACAGGGGCGGGATCAGCCCCAGCATTTT.

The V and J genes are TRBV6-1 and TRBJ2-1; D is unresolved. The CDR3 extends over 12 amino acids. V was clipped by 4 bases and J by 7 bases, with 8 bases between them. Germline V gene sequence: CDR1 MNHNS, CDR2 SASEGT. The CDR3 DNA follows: TGTGCCAGCAGTGGGACCGTGAATGAGCAGTTCTTC. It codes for CASSGTVNEQFF.

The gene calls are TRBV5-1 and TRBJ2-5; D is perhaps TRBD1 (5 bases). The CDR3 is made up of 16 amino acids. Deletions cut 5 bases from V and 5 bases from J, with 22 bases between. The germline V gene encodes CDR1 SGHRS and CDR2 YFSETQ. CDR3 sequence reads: CASRFRGAVVGETQYF. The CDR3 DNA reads TGCGCCAGCAGATTTCGTGGGGCCGTGGTCGGCGAGACCCAGTACTTC.

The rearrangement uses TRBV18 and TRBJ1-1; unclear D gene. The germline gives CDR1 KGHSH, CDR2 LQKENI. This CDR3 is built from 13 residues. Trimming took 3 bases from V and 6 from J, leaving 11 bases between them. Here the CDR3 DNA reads TGTGCCAGCTCACCTCAGGTCACCCCTGAAGCTTTCTTT. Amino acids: CASSPQVTPEAFF.

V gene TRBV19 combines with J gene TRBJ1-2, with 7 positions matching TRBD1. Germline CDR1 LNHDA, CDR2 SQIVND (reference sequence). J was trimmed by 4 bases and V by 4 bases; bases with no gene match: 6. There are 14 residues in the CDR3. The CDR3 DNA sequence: TGTGCCAGTAGTAGGTCAGGGGGTCCCTATGGCTACACCTTC. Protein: CASSRSGGPYGYTF.

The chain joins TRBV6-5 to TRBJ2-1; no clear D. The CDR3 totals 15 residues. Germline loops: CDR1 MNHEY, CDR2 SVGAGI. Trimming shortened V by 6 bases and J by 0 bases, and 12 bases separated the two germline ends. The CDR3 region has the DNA TGTGCCAGCAGCGTCTACCGGAGCTCCTACAATGAGCAGTTCTTC. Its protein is CASSVYRSSYNEQFF.

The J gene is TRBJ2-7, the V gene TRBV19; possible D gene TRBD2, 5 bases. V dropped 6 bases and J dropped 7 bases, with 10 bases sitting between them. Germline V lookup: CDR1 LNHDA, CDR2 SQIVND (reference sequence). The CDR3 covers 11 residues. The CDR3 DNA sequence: TGTGCCAGTAGGGACTCTAGAGAGCAGTACTTC. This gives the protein CASRDSREQYF.